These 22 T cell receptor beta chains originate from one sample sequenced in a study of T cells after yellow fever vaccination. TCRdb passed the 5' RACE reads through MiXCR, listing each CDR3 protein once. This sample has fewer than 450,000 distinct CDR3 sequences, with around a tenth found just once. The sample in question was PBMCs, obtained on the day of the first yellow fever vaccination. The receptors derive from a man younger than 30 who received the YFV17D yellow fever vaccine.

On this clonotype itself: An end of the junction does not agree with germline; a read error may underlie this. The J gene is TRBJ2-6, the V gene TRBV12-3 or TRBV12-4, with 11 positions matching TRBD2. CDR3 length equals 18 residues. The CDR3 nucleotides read TGTGCCTGCAGTTTAGCGGGGGGGCCCTTTGGTGGGGCCAACGTCCTGACTTTC. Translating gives CACSLAGGPFGGANVLTF.

CDR3 loop: CASQLAGGETQYF. The DNA of the CDR3 is TGTGCCAGCCAGTTGGCCGGGGGAGAGACCCAGTACTTC. The rearrangement uses TRBV6-2 or TRBV6-3 and TRBJ2-5, with D perhaps matching TRBD2 (6 bases). Germline V lookup: CDR1 MNHEY, CDR2 SVGEGT. This CDR3 is 13 amino acids long. V lost 8 bases, J lost 4 bases, and 14 bases lay in between.

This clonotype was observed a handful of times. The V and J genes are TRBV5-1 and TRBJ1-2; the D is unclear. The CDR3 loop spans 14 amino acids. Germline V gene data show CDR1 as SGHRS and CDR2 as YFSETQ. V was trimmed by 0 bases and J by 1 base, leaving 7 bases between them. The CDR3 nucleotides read TGCGCCAGCAGCTTGGAAGGAATTAACTATGGCTACACCTTC. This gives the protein CASSLEGINYGYTF.

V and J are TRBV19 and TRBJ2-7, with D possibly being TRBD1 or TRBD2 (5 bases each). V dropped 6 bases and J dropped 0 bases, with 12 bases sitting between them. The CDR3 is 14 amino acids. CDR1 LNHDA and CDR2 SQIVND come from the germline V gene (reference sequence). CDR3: CASSYRDGSYEQYF. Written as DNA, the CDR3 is TGTGCCAGTAGCTATCGGGACGGCTCCTACGAGCAGTACTTC. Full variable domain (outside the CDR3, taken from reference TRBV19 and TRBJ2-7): DGGITQSPKYLFRKEGQNVTLSCEQNLNHDAMYWYRQDPGQGLRLIYYSQIVNDFQKGDIAEGYSVSREKKESFPLTVTSAQKNPTAFYLCASSYRDGSYEQYFGPGTRLTVT.

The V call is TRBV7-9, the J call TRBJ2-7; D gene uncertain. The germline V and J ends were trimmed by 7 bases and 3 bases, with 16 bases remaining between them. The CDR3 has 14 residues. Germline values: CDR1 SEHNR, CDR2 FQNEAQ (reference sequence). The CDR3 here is CASTNPGRIYEQYF. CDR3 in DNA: TGTGCCAGCACTAACCCTGGAAGGATCTACGAGCAGTACTTC.

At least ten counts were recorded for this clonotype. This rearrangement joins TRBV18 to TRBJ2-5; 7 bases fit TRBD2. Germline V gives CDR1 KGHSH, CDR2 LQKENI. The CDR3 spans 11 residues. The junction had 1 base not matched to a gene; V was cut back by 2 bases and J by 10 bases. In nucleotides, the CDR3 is TGTGCCAGCTCACCAGGGGAGGGCCAGTACTTC. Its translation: CASSPGEGQYF.

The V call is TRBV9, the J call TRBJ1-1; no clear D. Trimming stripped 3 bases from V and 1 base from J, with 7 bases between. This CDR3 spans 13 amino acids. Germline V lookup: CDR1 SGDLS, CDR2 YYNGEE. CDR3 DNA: TGTGCCAGCAGCGACATCGGGAACACTGAAGCTTTCTTT. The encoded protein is CASSDIGNTEAFF.

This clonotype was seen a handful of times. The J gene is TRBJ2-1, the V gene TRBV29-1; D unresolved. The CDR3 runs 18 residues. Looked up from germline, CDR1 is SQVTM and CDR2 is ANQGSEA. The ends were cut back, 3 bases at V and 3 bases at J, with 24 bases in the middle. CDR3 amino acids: CSVDATGGSRLIYNEQFF. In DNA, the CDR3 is TGCAGCGTTGATGCGACCGGTGGGTCCCGGCTAATCTACAATGAGCAGTTCTTC.

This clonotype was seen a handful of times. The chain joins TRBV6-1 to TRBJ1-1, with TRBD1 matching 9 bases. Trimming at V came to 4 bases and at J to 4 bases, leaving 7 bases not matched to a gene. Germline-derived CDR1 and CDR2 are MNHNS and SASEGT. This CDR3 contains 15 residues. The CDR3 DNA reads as TGTGCCAGCAGTGTTTCCGGGACAGGGCTCACTGAAGCTTTCTTT. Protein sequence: CASSVSGTGLTEAFF.

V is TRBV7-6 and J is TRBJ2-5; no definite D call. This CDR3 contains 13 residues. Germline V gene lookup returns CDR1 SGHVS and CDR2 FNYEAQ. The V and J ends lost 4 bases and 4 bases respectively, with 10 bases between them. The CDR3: CASSSVVVETQYF. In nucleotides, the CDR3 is TGTGCCAGCAGCTCAGTCGTAGTAGAGACCCAGTACTTC.

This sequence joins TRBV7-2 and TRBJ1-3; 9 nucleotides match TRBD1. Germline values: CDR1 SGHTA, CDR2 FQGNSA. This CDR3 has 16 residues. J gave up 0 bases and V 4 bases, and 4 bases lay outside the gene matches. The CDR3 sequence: CASSYTTGGSGNTIYF. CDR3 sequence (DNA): TGTGCCAGCAGCTATACGACAGGGGGCTCTGGAAACACCATATATTTT.

CDR3 sequence (DNA): TGCAGCGTTGAAGATCCTGGGTCTCGACAGGGCAAAAACATTCAGTACTTC. Amino acids: CSVEDPGSRQGKNIQYF. The V call is TRBV29-1, the J call TRBJ2-4; TRBD1 matches 7 bases. The CDR3 is 17 amino acids. The ends lost 0 bases at V and 3 bases at J; junction bases unmatched: 11. The germline V gene encodes CDR1 SQVTM and CDR2 ANQGSEA.

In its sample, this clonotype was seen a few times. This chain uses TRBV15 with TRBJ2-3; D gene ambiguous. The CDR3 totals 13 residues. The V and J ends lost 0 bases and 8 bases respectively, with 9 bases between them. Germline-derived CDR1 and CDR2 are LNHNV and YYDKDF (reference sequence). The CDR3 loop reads CATSRDVVTTQYF. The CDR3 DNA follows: TGTGCCACCAGCAGAGATGTAGTCACTACGCAGTATTTT.

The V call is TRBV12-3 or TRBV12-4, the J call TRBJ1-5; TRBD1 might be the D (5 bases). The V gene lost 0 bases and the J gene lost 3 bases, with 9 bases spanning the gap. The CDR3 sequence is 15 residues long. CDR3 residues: CASSLASGINQPQHF. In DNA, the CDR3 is TGTGCCAGCAGTTTAGCGTCAGGGATCAATCAGCCCCAGCATTTT.

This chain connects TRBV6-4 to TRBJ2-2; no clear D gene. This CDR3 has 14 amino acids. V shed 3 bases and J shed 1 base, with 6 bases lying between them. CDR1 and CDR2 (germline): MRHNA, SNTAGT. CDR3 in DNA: TGTGCCAGCAGTGAGGGGTTGAACACCGGGGAGCTGTTTTTT. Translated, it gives CASSEGLNTGELFF.

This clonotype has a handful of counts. This CDR3 reads CASSIWGAGELFF. The CDR3 DNA reads TGTGCCAGTAGTATATGGGGTGCCGGGGAGCTGTTTTTT. This chain links TRBV19 with TRBJ2-2; D not certain. The CDR3 spans 13 residues. V was pared by 2 bases and J by 6 bases, with 7 bases between. Per germline, CDR1 LNHDA and CDR2 SQIVND (reference sequence).

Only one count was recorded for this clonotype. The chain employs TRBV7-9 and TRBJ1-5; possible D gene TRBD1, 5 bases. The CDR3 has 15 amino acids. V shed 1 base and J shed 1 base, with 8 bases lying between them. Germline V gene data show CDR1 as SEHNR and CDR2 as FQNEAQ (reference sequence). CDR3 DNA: TGTGCCAGCAGCTTAGGGCGGGGCAGCAATCAGCCCCAGCATTTT. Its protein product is CASSLGRGSNQPQHF.

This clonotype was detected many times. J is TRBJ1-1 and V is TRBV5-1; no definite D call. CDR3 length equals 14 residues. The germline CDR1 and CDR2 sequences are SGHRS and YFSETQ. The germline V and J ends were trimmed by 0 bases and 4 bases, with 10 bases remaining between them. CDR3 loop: CASSLVAGSTEAFF. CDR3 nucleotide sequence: TGCGCCAGCAGCTTGGTGGCGGGGTCCACTGAAGCTTTCTTT.

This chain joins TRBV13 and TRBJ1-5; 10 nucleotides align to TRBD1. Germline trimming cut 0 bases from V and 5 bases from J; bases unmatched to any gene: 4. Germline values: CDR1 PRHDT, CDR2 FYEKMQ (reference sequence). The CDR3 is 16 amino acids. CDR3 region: CASSLGRTGGHQPQHF. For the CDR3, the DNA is TGTGCCAGCAGCTTAGGGAGGACAGGGGGACATCAGCCCCAGCATTTT.

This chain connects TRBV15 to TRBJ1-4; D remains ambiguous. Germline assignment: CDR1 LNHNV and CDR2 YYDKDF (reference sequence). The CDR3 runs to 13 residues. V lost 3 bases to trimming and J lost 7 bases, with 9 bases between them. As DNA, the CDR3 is TGTGCCACCAGCAGGGGAGTGGGTGAAAAACTGTTTTTT. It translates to CATSRGVGEKLFF. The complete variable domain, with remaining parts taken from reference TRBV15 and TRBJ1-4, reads DAMVIQNPRYQVTQFGKPVTLSCSQTLNHNVMYWYQQKSSQAPKLLFHYYDKDFNNEADTPDNFQSRRPNTSFCFLDIRSPGLGDTAMYLCATSRGVGEKLFFGSGTQLSVL.

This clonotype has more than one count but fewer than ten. The CDR3 DNA reads as TGCAGTGCTAGGGGGGACCCGAACACTGAAGCTTTCTTT. It encodes CSARGDPNTEAFF. The chain carries TRBV20-1 and TRBJ1-1; D possibly corresponds to TRBD1 (5 bases). Per germline, CDR1 DFQATT and CDR2 SNEGSKA (reference sequence). This CDR3 is built from 13 residues. V lost 3 bases, J lost 1 base, and 9 bases lay in between.

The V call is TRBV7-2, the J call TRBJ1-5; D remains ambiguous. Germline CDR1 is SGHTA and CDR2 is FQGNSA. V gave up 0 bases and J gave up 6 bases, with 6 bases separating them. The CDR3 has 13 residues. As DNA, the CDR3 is TGTGCCAGCAGCTTAGCGGGAATTCAGCCCCAGCATTTT. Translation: CASSLAGIQPQHF.